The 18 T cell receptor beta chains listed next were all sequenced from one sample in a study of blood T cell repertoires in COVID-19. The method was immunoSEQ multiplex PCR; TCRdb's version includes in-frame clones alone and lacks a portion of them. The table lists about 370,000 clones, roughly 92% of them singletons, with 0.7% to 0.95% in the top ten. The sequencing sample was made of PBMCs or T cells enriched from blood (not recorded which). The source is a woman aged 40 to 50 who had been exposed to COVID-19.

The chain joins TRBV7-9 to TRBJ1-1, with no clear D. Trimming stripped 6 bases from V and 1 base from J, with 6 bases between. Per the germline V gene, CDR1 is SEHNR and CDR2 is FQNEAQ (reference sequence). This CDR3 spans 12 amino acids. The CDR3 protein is CASSSQNTEAFF. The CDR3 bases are TGTGCCAGCAGTTCACAGAACACTGAAGCTTTCTTT.

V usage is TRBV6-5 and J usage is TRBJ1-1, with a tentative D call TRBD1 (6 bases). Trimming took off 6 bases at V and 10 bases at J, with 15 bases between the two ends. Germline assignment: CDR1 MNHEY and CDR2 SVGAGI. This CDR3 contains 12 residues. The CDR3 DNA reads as TGTGCCAGCAGGACCCTCACAGGGCGAGCTTTCTTT. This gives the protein CASRTLTGRAFF.

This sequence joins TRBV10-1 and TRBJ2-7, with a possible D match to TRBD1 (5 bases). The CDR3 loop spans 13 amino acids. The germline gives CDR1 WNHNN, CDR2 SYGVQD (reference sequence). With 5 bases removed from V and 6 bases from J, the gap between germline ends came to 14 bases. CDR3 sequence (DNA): TGCGCCAGCAGTCTCCCAGGGAATTCCGAGCAGTACTTC. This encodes CASSLPGNSEQYF.

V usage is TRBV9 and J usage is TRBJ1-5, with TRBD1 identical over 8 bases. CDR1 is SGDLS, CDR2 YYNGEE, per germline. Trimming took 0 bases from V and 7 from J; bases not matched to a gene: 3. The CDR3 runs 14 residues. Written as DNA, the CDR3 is TGTGCCAGCAGCGTAGGGTCAGGGGGCCAGCCCCAGCATTTT. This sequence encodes CASSVGSGGQPQHF.

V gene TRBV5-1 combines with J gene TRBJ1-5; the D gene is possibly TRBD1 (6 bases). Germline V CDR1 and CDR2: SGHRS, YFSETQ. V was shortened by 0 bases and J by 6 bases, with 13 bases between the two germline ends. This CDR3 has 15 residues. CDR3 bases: TGCGCCAGCAGCTTGGAAACAGGGAAGGGTCAGCCCCAGCATTTT. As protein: CASSLETGKGQPQHF.

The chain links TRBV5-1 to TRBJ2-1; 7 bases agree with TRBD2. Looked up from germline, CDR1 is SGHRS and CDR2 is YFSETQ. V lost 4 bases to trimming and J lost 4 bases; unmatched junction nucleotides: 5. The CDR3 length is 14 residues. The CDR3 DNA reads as TGCGCCAGCAGCGGGACTACTTATTACAATGAGCAGTTCTTC. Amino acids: CASSGTTYYNEQFF.

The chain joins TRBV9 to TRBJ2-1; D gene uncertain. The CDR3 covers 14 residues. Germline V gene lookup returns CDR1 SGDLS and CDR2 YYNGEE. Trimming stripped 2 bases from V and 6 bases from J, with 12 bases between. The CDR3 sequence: CASSVLVVGNEQFF. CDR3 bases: TGTGCCAGCAGCGTCCTGGTCGTCGGCAATGAGCAGTTCTTC.

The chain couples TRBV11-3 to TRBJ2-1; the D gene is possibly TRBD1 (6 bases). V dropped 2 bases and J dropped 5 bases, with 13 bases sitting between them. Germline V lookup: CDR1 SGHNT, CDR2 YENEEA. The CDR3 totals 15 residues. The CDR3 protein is CASSLIQGNNNEQFF. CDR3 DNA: TGTGCCAGCAGCTTAATCCAGGGGAACAACAATGAGCAGTTCTTC.

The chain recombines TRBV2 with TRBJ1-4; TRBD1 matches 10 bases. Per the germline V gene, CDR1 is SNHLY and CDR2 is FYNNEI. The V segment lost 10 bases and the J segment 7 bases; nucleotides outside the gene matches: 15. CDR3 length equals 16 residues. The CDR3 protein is CATEPGQGPRGEKLFF. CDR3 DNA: TGTGCCACCGAACCGGGACAGGGGCCAAGGGGTGAAAAACTGTTTTTT.

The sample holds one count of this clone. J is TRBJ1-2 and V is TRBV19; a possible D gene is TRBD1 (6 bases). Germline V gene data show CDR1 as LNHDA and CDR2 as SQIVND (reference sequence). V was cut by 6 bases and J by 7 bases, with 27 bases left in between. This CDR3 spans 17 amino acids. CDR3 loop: CASSQVSWGLGQSGYTF. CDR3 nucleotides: TGTGCCAGTAGCCAAGTCAGTTGGGGCCTTGGACAGAGTGGCTACACCTTC.

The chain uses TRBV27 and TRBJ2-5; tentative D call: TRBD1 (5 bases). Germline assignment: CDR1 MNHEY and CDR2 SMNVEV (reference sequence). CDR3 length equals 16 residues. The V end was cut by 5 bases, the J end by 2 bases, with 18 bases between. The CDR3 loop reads CASSGRGGPRQETQYF. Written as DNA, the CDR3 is TGTGCCAGCAGTGGTAGGGGTGGCCCTAGACAAGAGACCCAGTACTTC.

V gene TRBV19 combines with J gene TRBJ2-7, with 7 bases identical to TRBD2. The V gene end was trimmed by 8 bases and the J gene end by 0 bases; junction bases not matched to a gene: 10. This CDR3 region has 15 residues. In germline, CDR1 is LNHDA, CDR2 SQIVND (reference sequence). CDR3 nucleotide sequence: TGTGCCAGTTCCAAGACTAGCTCGAGCTCCTACGAGCAGTACTTC. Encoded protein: CASSKTSSSSYEQYF.

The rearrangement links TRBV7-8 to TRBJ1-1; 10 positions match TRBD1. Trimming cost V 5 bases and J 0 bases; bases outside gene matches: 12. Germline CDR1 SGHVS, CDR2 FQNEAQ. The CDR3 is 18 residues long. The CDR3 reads CASSAAGTGAPMNTEAFF. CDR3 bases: TGTGCCAGCAGCGCCGCCGGGACAGGGGCCCCTATGAACACTGAAGCTTTCTTT. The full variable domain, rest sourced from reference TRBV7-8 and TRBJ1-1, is GAGVSQSPRYKVAKRGQDVALRCDPISGHVSLFWYQQALGQGPEFLTYFQNEAQLDKSGLPSDRFFAERPEGSVSTLKIQRTQQEDSAVYLCASSAAGTGAPMNTEAFFGQGTRLTVV.

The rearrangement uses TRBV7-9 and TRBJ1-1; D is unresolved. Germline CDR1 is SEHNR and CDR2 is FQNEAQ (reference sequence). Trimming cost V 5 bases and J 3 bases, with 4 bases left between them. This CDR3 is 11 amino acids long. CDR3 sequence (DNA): TGTGCCAGCAGCATCTACACTGAAGCTTTCTTT. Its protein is CASSIYTEAFF. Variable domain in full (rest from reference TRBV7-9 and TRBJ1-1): DTGVSQNPRHKITKRGQNVTFRCDPISEHNRLYWYRQTLGQGPEFLTYFQNEAQLEKSRLLSDRFSAERPKGSFSTLEIQRTEQGDSAMYLCASSIYTEAFFGQGTRLTVV.

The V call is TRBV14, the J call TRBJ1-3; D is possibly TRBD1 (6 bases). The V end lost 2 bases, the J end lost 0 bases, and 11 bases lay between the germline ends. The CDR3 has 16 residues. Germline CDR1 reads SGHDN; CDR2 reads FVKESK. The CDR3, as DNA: TGTGCCAGCAGCCAAAGGGTCAGGGGCTCTGGAAACACCATATATTTT. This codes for CASSQRVRGSGNTIYF.

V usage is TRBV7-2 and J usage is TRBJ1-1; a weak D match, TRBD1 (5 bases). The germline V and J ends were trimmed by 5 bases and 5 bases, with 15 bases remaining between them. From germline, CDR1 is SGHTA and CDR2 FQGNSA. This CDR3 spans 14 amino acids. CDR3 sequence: CASSLDGGDTEAFF. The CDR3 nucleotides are TGTGCCAGCAGCCTTGACGGGGGGGATACTGAAGCTTTCTTT.

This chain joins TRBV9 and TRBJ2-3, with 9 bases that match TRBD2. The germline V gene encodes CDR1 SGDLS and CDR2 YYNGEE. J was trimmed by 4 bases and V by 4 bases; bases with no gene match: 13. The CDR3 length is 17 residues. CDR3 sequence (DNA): TGTGCCAGCAGCCTCCGGGGGTGGGGACTAGCAGCAGATACGCAGTATTTT. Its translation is CASSLRGWGLAADTQYF.

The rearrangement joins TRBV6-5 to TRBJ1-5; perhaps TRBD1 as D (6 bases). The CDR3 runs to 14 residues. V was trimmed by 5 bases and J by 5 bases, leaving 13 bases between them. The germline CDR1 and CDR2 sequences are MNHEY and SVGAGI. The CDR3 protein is CASSTQGMDQPQHF. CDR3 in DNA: TGTGCCAGCAGTACCCAGGGGATGGATCAGCCCCAGCATTTT.